The 28 T cell receptor beta chains below were found in one sample sequenced in a study of shared clonotypes between healthy human individuals (dated by TCRdb to the early 2020s). The protocol used for the library was the immunoSEQ multiplex PCR assay. TCRdb took over this immuneACCESS table, retaining in-frame rearrangements with V and J assigned. Such tables are incomplete; in checked studies, under half of the missing clones stem from an unresolved V gene, and the remainder is unexplained. The table for this sample lists a few million clones; approximately 90% of them were counted only once. The ten largest clones represent under 0.15% of the sample. What was sequenced was naive CD4+ T cells sorted from blood. The sample's cell subset or site label is to be understood as: CD45RA+ positively selected. The receptors stem from a man aged 18-30 years in good health.

This clone was recorded once. This CDR3 is also generated by other DNA sequences in the sample. V gene TRBV9 combines with J gene TRBJ2-2; D not certain. V gave up 0 bases and J gave up 1 base, with 7 bases separating them. The CDR3 loop spans 15 amino acids. Germline values: CDR1 SGDLS, CDR2 YYNGEE. CDR3 protein: CASSVVSGNTGELFF. CDR3 in DNA: TGTGCCAGCAGCGTAGTCTCCGGGAACACCGGGGAGCTGTTTTTT. Drawing the rest from reference TRBV9 and TRBJ2-2, the complete variable domain is DSGVTQTPKHLITATGQRVTLRCSPRSGDLSVYWYQQSLDQGLQFLIQYYNGEERAKGNILERFSAQQFPDLHSELNLSSLELGDSALYFCASSVVSGNTGELFFGEGSRLTVL.

V and J are TRBV28 and TRBJ2-7; TRBD1 might be the D (7 bases). Trimming pared 4 bases from V and 6 bases from J, leaving 16 bases between. Germline loops: CDR1 MDHEN, CDR2 SYDVKM. CDR3 length: 14 amino acids. CDR3 loop: CASSSQGGSGEQYF. In DNA, the CDR3 is TGTGCCAGCAGTTCCCAGGGGGGTTCCGGCGAGCAGTACTTC.

The chain recombines TRBV6-1 with TRBJ2-5; possible D gene TRBD2, 5 bases. CDR1 and CDR2 (germline): MNHNS, SASEGT. The CDR3 totals 15 residues. With 4 bases removed from V and 5 bases from J, the gap between germline ends came to 17 bases. The CDR3 coding sequence is TGTGCCAGCAGTGTATCTCGAGACTACGTCGAGACCCAGTACTTC. Translation: CASSVSRDYVETQYF.

J is TRBJ1-5 and V is TRBV18; D not certain. V was cut by 0 bases and J by 5 bases, with 8 bases left in between. The CDR3 is made up of 14 amino acids. Germline lookup yields CDR1 KGHSH and CDR2 LQKENI. The CDR3 is CASSPPPGHQPQHF. DNA of the CDR3: TGTGCCAGCTCACCACCCCCGGGCCATCAGCCCCAGCATTTT.

The V gene is TRBV28, the J gene TRBJ2-5; 10 bases line up with TRBD2. The end of the DNA fits TRBJ2-7 better, so the J call may be wrong. Germline loops: CDR1 MDHEN, CDR2 SYDVKM. The length of the CDR3 is 16 residues. Here the CDR3 DNA reads TGTGCCAGCAGTCGACCCTCTAGCGGGAGACCTCACGAGCAGTACTTC. Residues: CASSRPSSGRPHEQYF.

The gene calls are TRBV5-4 and TRBJ2-3; 7 bases match TRBD2. CDR1 and CDR2 from the germline V gene are SGHNT and YYREEE (reference sequence). V shed 0 bases and J 2 bases; nucleotides not matched to a gene: 3. The CDR3 loop spans 15 amino acids. For the CDR3, the DNA is TGTGCCAGCAGCTTGGGGGACTACAACACAGATACGCAGTATTTT. Its translation is CASSLGDYNTDTQYF.

The chain couples TRBV30 to TRBJ2-7, with 14 bases aligning to TRBD2. The germline V gene encodes CDR1 GTSNPN and CDR2 SVGIG (reference sequence). The trim removed 3 bases at V and 6 bases at J, leaving 4 bases unmatched. The CDR3 consists of 14 residues. The CDR3, as DNA: TGTGCCTGGAGCCCGGGACTAGCGGGAGTCGAGCAGTACTTC. Protein product: CAWSPGLAGVEQYF. The whole variable domain, remainder taken from reference TRBV30 and TRBJ2-7, is SQTIHQWPATLVQPVGSPLSLECTVEGTSNPNLYWYRQAAGRGLQLLFYSVGIGQISSEVPQNLSASRPQDRQFILSSKKLLLSDSGFYLCAWSPGLAGVEQYFGPGTRLTVT.

The chain links TRBV5-1 to TRBJ2-3; D is unresolved. The V end lost 2 bases, the J end lost 0 bases, and 10 bases lay between the germline ends. This CDR3 contains 15 residues. Germline V gene sequence: CDR1 SGHRS, CDR2 YFSETQ. The CDR3 bases are TGCGCCAGCAGCTTTGACGGCGCTAGCACAGATACGCAGTATTTT. It is translated as CASSFDGASTDTQYF.

As regards this clone: This same CDR3 is encoded by further DNA sequences in the sample. This chain links TRBV18 with TRBJ2-1; TRBD1 aligns across 12 bases. The CDR3 is 14 residues long. Trimming took 3 bases from V and 6 from J; bases not matched to a gene: 0. Germline V gene sequence: CDR1 KGHSH, CDR2 LQKENI. CDR3 bases: TGTGCCAGCTCACCGGGACAGGGGGCCAATGAGCAGTTCTTC. Translated: CASSPGQGANEQFF.

Concerning this clone: In the same sample, other DNA sequences code for this CDR3. The chain has TRBV6-5 and TRBJ2-7; D remains ambiguous. Trimming shortened V by 0 bases and J by 0 bases, and 6 bases separated the two germline ends. CDR1 and CDR2 (germline): MNHEY, SVGAGI. The length of the CDR3 is 14 residues. The CDR3: CASSYSGNSYEQYF. The CDR3 DNA sequence: TGTGCCAGCAGTTACTCTGGCAACTCCTACGAGCAGTACTTC.

A remark on this clone: This sample includes further DNA sequences coding for the same CDR3. This chain connects TRBV7-2 to TRBJ2-7, with 12 bases identical to TRBD1. The CDR3 is 15 residues long. The ends lost 1 base at V and 5 bases at J; junction bases unmatched: 3. Germline assignment: CDR1 SGHTA and CDR2 FQGNSA. DNA for the CDR3: TGTGCCAGCAGCTTAGTTCGGGACAGGGGGCACGAGCAGTACTTC. Translation: CASSLVRDRGHEQYF.

CDR3 in DNA: TGCGCCAGCAGCCAAGAGGGAGGTACAAACACCGGGGAGCTGTTTTTT. This sequence encodes CASSQEGGTNTGELFF. J is TRBJ2-2 and V is TRBV4-3, with a weak D call TRBD2 (6 bases). The CDR3 covers 16 residues. Germline V gene data show CDR1 as LGHNA and CDR2 as YSLEER. The germline V and J ends were trimmed by 0 bases and 2 bases, with 10 bases remaining between them.

The chain recombines TRBV4-1 with TRBJ2-5; TRBD1 aligns across 7 bases. The V segment lost 5 bases and the J segment 2 bases; nucleotides outside the gene matches: 8. The CDR3 length is 15 residues. The germline CDR1 and CDR2 sequences are MGHRA and YSYEKL. The CDR3 spells CASSSARDRQETQYF. CDR3 in DNA: TGCGCCAGCAGCTCAGCCCGGGACAGACAAGAGACCCAGTACTTC.

Notes on this clone: Other DNA sequences in the same sample also yield this CDR3. The chain links TRBV4-1 to TRBJ2-5, with D hard to call. The CDR3 length is 13 residues. The germline CDR1 and CDR2 sequences are MGHRA and YSYEKL. V was cut by 1 base and J by 4 bases, with 7 bases left in between. CDR3 in amino acids: CASSQGVLETQYF. The CDR3 bases are TGCGCCAGCAGCCAAGGGGTTCTAGAGACCCAGTACTTC.

Regarding this clone: Other DNA sequences in this sample translate to the same CDR3. The chain couples TRBV5-1 to TRBJ2-3, with 8 bases identical to TRBD2. This CDR3 contains 16 residues. V dropped 1 base and J dropped 0; count of bases not matched to a gene: 4. Germline lookup yields CDR1 SGHRS and CDR2 YFSETQ. The CDR3 region has the DNA TGCGCCAGCAGCTTGCGGTCTAGCGGGAGCACAGATACGCAGTATTTT. Translation: CASSLRSSGSTDTQYF.

This clone was seen once. The chain combines TRBV6-1 with TRBJ1-6, with TRBD1 matching over 7 bases. The germline V gene encodes CDR1 MNHNS and CDR2 SASEGT. This CDR3 is 14 amino acids long. Unmatched junction bases numbered 8, after V lost 6 bases and J lost 9 bases. Here the CDR3 reads CASRPTGRGSPLHF. The DNA for the CDR3 is TGTGCCAGCAGGCCGACAGGGCGGGGTTCACCCCTCCACTTT.

V usage is TRBV14 and J usage is TRBJ1-3; D is ambiguous. Germline V lookup: CDR1 SGHDN, CDR2 FVKESK. This CDR3 is 17 amino acids long. The V and J ends lost 0 bases and 0 bases respectively, with 12 bases between them. CDR3 bases: TGTGCCAGCAGCCAAGATGTCGGCTTGAGCTCTGGAAACACCATATATTTT. It encodes CASSQDVGLSSGNTIYF.

This clone has just one count. This chain joins TRBV6-8 and TRBJ2-7; TRBD2 aligns across 8 bases. CDR3 length equals 19 residues. CDR1 and CDR2 from the germline V gene are MNHGY and SAAAGT. V shed 5 bases and J 2 bases; nucleotides not matched to a gene: 20. The CDR3 sequence: CASSAHRVQAGVGPYEQYF. Here the CDR3 DNA reads TGTGCCAGCAGTGCCCACAGGGTACAAGCGGGAGTCGGTCCCTACGAGCAGTACTTC.

The V gene is TRBV11-2, the J gene TRBJ2-7, with D uncertain. CDR3 length: 12 amino acids. Germline V gene data show CDR1 as SGHAT and CDR2 as FQNNGV. Trimming cost V 7 bases and J 6 bases, with 13 bases left between them. The CDR3 region has the DNA TGTGCCAGCACCCCTCTTTTGGGCGAGCAGTACTTC. It is translated as CASTPLLGEQYF.

The chain recombines TRBV6-5 with TRBJ2-3; D is ambiguous. The germline V gene has CDR1 MNHEY and CDR2 SVGAGI. The CDR3 is 14 residues long. V was pared by 4 bases and J by 2 bases, with 10 bases between. The CDR3 loop reads CASSLGGDTDTQYF. The CDR3 nucleotides read TGTGCCAGCAGTTTAGGCGGAGACACAGATACGCAGTATTTT.

This chain's CDR3 is CASSLTAGNPYEQYF. Written as DNA, the CDR3 is TGTGCCTCCAGCCTCACGGCAGGGAACCCCTACGAGCAGTACTTC. The chain links TRBV6-1 to TRBJ2-7; possible D gene TRBD1, 5 bases. Trimming shortened V by 11 bases and J by 2 bases, and 22 bases separated the two germline ends. The V gene's germline CDR1 is MNHNS and CDR2 SASEGT. CDR3 length equals 15 residues.

V usage is TRBV7-6 and J usage is TRBJ1-4; D is undetermined. CDR1 is SGHVS, CDR2 FNYEAQ, per germline. The CDR3 totals 16 residues. Trimming removed 5 bases at V and 8 bases at J, with 21 bases between. The CDR3: CASSRGAGSEREKLFF. DNA for the CDR3: TGTGCCAGCAGCCGGGGAGCAGGATCCGAGCGAGAAAAACTGTTTTTT.

The CDR3 DNA is TGTGCCAGCTGTGGGGCAAGCTCCTATAATTCACCCCTCCACTTT. It encodes CASCGASSYNSPLHF. The chain carries TRBV28 and TRBJ1-6; TRBD1 is a possible D gene (5 bases). Trimming took 8 bases from V and 0 from J, leaving 11 bases between them. The CDR3 sequence is 15 residues long. The germline gives CDR1 MDHEN, CDR2 SYDVKM.

The rearrangement links TRBV9 to TRBJ2-1; D is possibly TRBD2 (6 bases). This CDR3 is built from 15 residues. Germline V gives CDR1 SGDLS, CDR2 YYNGEE. The germline V and J ends were trimmed by 3 bases and 0 bases, with 10 bases remaining between them. Here the CDR3 DNA reads TGTGCCAGCAGCGCGGGGGTTAGCTCCTACAATGAGCAGTTCTTC. It yields the protein CASSAGVSSYNEQFF.

The chain employs TRBV2 and TRBJ2-7; D perhaps matches TRBD2 (5 bases). Germline assignment: CDR1 SNHLY and CDR2 FYNNEI. The CDR3 sequence is 14 residues long. Between the trimmed V and J ends, which lost 3 bases and 0 bases, there was a span of 9 bases. CDR3 nucleotides: TGTGCCAGCAGTGACGGAGCGGTCTCCTACGAGCAGTACTTC. As protein: CASSDGAVSYEQYF.

The chain joins TRBV5-5 to TRBJ2-7; TRBD1 aligns across 9 bases. The junction had 13 bases not matched to a gene; V was cut back by 5 bases and J by 4 bases. Per the germline V gene, CDR1 is SGHKS and CDR2 is YYEKEE (reference sequence). The CDR3 loop spans 16 amino acids. The CDR3 spells CASSFGLQGAGYEQYF. The CDR3, as DNA: TGTGCCAGCAGTTTTGGCCTACAGGGGGCTGGGTACGAGCAGTACTTC.

The V call is TRBV7-2, the J call TRBJ2-2; no clear D gene. CDR3 length: 14 amino acids. Trimming cost V 0 bases and J 4 bases, with 6 bases left between them. Per the germline V gene, CDR1 is SGHTA and CDR2 is FQGNSA. The CDR3 DNA reads as TGTGCCAGCAGCTTAGCAACTCTCACCGGGGAGCTGTTTTTT. It is translated as CASSLATLTGELFF.

In its sample, this clone was seen a few times. V gene TRBV28 combines with J gene TRBJ1-3; the D gene is possibly TRBD1 (5 bases). CDR1 and CDR2 (germline): MDHEN, SYDVKM. V dropped 2 bases and J dropped 7 bases, with 15 bases sitting between them. The CDR3 contains 15 residues. The CDR3 DNA follows: TGTGCCAGCAGTTTAGGGGGTGGTCTATGGAACACCATATATTTT. Translated, it gives CASSLGGGLWNTIYF. Using reference TRBV28 and TRBJ1-3 for the parts outside the CDR3, the full variable domain is DVKVTQSSRYLVKRTGEKVFLECVQDMDHENMFWYRQDPGLGLRLIYFSYDVKMKEKGDIPEGYSVSREKKERFSLILESASTNQTSMYLCASSLGGGLWNTIYFGEGSWLTVV.